The 9 T cell receptor beta chains in this list originate from one sample, sequenced in a study of CXCR3-negative and CXCR3-positive naive CD8 T cells. Study-level results: For CXCR3-positive naive cells, TRB CDR3s were more hydrophobic than those of CXCR3-negative naive cells.

Libraries of TRB cDNA were made by 5' RACE and carried UMIs. Using the 5' RACE reads, TCRdb records one entry per CDR3 protein without DNA. This sample's table reports 150,000 or so distinct CDR3 sequences. Their antigens are not known. The sample taken for sequencing was naive CXCR3+ CD8+ T cells from blood. Subset noted: CD45RO-CCR7+CD27+CD95- naive CD8+ T cells expressing CXCR3 (TNR3+). Receptor source: a human donor in good health. Some clones in this sample may be carry-over from other donors' samples.

The rearrangement joins TRBV4-1 to TRBJ2-2; without DNA, the TCRdb call of TRBD1 cannot be checked. The CDR3 extends over 18 amino acids. Germline V lookup: CDR1 MGHRA, CDR2 YSYEKL. CDR3 residues: CASSQELAGGTNTGELFF.

The chain combines TRBV20-1 with TRBJ2-1; no DNA is available, so the TRBD2 call from TCRdb remains unchecked. Germline V CDR1 and CDR2: DFQATT, SNEGSKA (reference sequence). The CDR3 loop spans 14 amino acids. This chain's CDR3 is CSATLAGAYNEQFF.

CDR3 protein: CASSYRGATYNEQFF. The V gene is TRBV28, the J gene TRBJ2-1; TCRdb lists TRBD1, though no DNA is available to test this call. Germline V gene data show CDR1 as MDHEN and CDR2 as SYDVKM. The CDR3 has 15 amino acids.

CDR3 sequence: CATSSLSGPKNIQYF. This chain connects TRBV15 to TRBJ2-4; TCRdb proposes TRBD1, but this gene call is untestable without DNA. The V gene's germline CDR1 is LNHNV and CDR2 YYDKDF (reference sequence). CDR3 length: 15 residues.

The chain's CDR3 is CAIGQGGQPQHF. The chain is built from TRBV12-3 or TRBV12-4 and TRBJ1-5; TCRdb returns TRBD1, unconfirmable since there is no DNA. The CDR3 consists of 12 residues.

The rearrangement links TRBV28 to TRBJ2-1; the TCRdb call, TRBD1, lacks DNA for checking. The CDR3 is 16 residues long. CDR1 is MDHEN, CDR2 SYDVKM, per germline. CDR3 residues: CASTGMGASWHNEQFF.

The V gene is TRBV12-3 or TRBV12-4, the J gene TRBJ1-1. The CDR3 loop spans 14 amino acids. The CDR3 sequence is CASSPPGGRTEAFF.

The rearrangement links TRBV29-1 to TRBJ2-3; TCRdb designates TRBD2, a call that cannot be tested without DNA. From germline, CDR1 is SQVTM and CDR2 ANQGSEA. This CDR3 has 16 residues. The CDR3 reads CSVDGMGDTSTDTQYF.

V is TRBV3-1 and J is TRBJ2-5; checking the TCRdb D call of TRBD1 is not possible without DNA. Germline-derived CDR1 and CDR2 are LGHDT and YNNKEL (reference sequence). The CDR3 totals 15 residues. The CDR3 protein is CASSQDDTTLGAQYF.